The 24 T cell receptor beta chains reported below all come from one sample, sequenced in a study of T cell responses to AZD1222 COVID-19 vaccine. Clones were read by immunoSEQ multiplex PCR, and TCRdb kept only the in-frame ones, dropping some. The sample includes under 140,000 clones, 80% to 95% seen only once; the top ten take 2% to 2.5%. The sample was peripheral blood, taken 28 days after the second AZD1222 dose. Source of these receptors: an adult who received the AZD1222 COVID-19 vaccine.

Here the CDR3 DNA reads TGTGCCAGCTCACCAATTCAGACTAATTTTGGGGAAAAACTGTTTTTT. Protein sequence: CASSPIQTNFGEKLFF. The J gene is TRBJ1-4, the V gene TRBV18, with no clear D. The CDR3 sequence is 16 residues long. Germline CDR1 and CDR2: KGHSH and LQKENI. V lost 2 bases, J lost 8 bases, and 18 bases lay in between.

The gene calls are TRBV5-4 and TRBJ2-1, with 10 nucleotides matching TRBD1. The CDR3 length is 13 residues. After removal of 7 bases from V and 4 bases from J, the junction contained 2 bases not matched to a gene. Germline V lookup: CDR1 SGHNT, CDR2 YYREEE (reference sequence). The chain's CDR3 is CASGQGVYNEQFF. In nucleotides, the CDR3 is TGTGCCAGCGGACAGGGGGTATACAATGAGCAGTTCTTC.

The V call is TRBV19, the J call TRBJ2-7; D is perhaps TRBD2 (6 bases). The V gene lost 9 bases and the J gene lost 2 bases, with 17 bases spanning the gap. This CDR3 region has 14 residues. Per the germline V gene, CDR1 is LNHDA and CDR2 is SQIVND (reference sequence). For the CDR3, the DNA is TGTGCCAGCACCCCCCGGGGGACCCCCTACGAGCAGTACTTC. Encoded protein: CASTPRGTPYEQYF.

The chain combines TRBV5-1 with TRBJ1-4; D might be TRBD1 (5 bases). Germline loops: CDR1 SGHRS, CDR2 YFSETQ. The CDR3 extends over 14 amino acids. Trimming removed 4 bases from V and 8 bases from J, with 15 bases in between. The CDR3 reads CASSRDVEKEKLFF. The CDR3 DNA follows: TGCGCCAGCAGCAGGGACGTGGAAAAAGAAAAACTGTTTTTT.

The chain uses TRBV4-1 and TRBJ1-4, with TRBD1 as a possible D gene (6 bases). This CDR3 is built from 18 residues. The V gene lost 1 base and the J gene lost 4 bases, with 19 bases spanning the gap. Germline-derived CDR1 and CDR2 are MGHRA and YSYEKL. The CDR3 DNA sequence: TGCGCCAGCAGCCAAGCTGTGTCAGGGGACGTGAGTAATGAAAAACTGTTTTTT. Amino acids: CASSQAVSGDVSNEKLFF.

The chain is built from TRBV10-1 and TRBJ2-5; 7 positions agree with TRBD2. J lost 1 base, V lost 5 bases, and 4 bases had no gene match. CDR1 and CDR2 from the germline V gene are WNHNN and SYGVQD (reference sequence). The CDR3 loop spans 14 amino acids. The CDR3 is CASSSGTTQETQYF. CDR3 nucleotides: TGCGCCAGCAGTTCCGGGACTACCCAAGAGACCCAGTACTTC.

V is TRBV16 and J is TRBJ1-5; 11 positions agree with TRBD1. The CDR3 is made up of 16 amino acids. The V gene end was trimmed by 0 bases and the J gene end by 7 bases; junction bases not matched to a gene: 5. Germline V CDR1 and CDR2: KGHSY, FQNENV. CDR3 protein: CASSQSLGTGGQPQHF. CDR3 coding DNA: TGTGCCAGCAGCCAATCCTTAGGGACAGGGGGACAGCCCCAGCATTTT.

V gene TRBV27 combines with J gene TRBJ2-3; D ambiguous. CDR1 and CDR2 from the germline V gene are MNHEY and SMNVEV (reference sequence). Trimming removed 2 bases from V and 1 base from J, with 10 bases in between. The CDR3 is 15 amino acids. The CDR3 nucleotides are TGTGCCAGCAGTTTAAGGCAGGACCGCACAGATACGCAGTATTTT. It encodes CASSLRQDRTDTQYF.

The DNA of the CDR3 is TGTGCCAGCTCACCAGACGACTACGAGCAGTACTTC. It encodes CASSPDDYEQYF. The V and J genes are TRBV18 and TRBJ2-7, with unresolved D. This CDR3 region has 12 residues. Trimming removed 2 bases at V and 3 bases at J, with 5 bases between. Germline values: CDR1 KGHSH, CDR2 LQKENI.

This clone has a single count. The chain joins TRBV18 to TRBJ1-1; D is perhaps TRBD1 (6 bases). Germline V CDR1 and CDR2: KGHSH, LQKENI. V gave up 8 bases and J gave up 1 base, with 11 bases separating them. This CDR3 region has 13 residues. CDR3 residues: CASLGQKNTEAFF. The CDR3 DNA reads as TGTGCCAGCCTCGGACAGAAGAACACTGAAGCTTTCTTT.

This chain connects TRBV6-4 to TRBJ2-1, with 10 bases aligning to TRBD2. Germline trimming cut 8 bases from V and 6 bases from J; bases unmatched to any gene: 7. CDR1 MRHNA and CDR2 SNTAGT come from the germline V gene. This CDR3 has 14 residues. The CDR3 is CASAQERGGNEQFF. The CDR3 nucleotides are TGTGCCAGCGCCCAGGAGCGGGGGGGCAATGAGCAGTTCTTC.

The CDR3: CASSGQPGQLKGDTEAFF. CDR3 nucleotide sequence: TGTGCCAGCAGTGGACAGCCGGGACAGCTAAAGGGGGACACTGAAGCTTTCTTT. The rearrangement uses TRBV6-1 and TRBJ1-1, with 7 bases lining up with TRBD1. The germline V gene has CDR1 MNHNS and CDR2 SASEGT. The V segment lost 4 bases and the J segment 3 bases; nucleotides outside the gene matches: 17. The CDR3 runs to 18 residues.

The chain combines TRBV10-3 with TRBJ1-6; 8 bases fit TRBD1. There are 15 residues in the CDR3. J lost 8 bases, V lost 5 bases, and 8 bases had no gene match. Germline loops: CDR1 ENHRY, CDR2 SYGVKD. CDR3 nucleotide sequence: TGTGCCATCAGTCCCAGGGGGCCCCTAGATTCACCCCTCCACTTT. Its protein is CAISPRGPLDSPLHF.

This clone was recorded at least ten times. The J gene is TRBJ1-2, the V gene TRBV12-3 or TRBV12-4, with D tentatively TRBD1 (6 bases). This CDR3 region has 12 residues. Trimming took 7 bases from V and 7 from J, leaving 13 bases between them. CDR3 in amino acids: CASTKGGSGYTF. The CDR3 DNA is TGTGCCAGCACTAAGGGGGGGAGTGGCTACACCTTC.

The rearrangement uses TRBV4-1 and TRBJ2-1, with 7 bases lining up with TRBD2. CDR1 and CDR2 (germline): MGHRA, YSYEKL. V shed 7 bases, J shed 9 bases, and the junction held 15 bases outside the gene matches. This CDR3 comprises 15 residues. This CDR3 reads CASTPAGSGRSEQFF. The CDR3 nucleotides read TGCGCCAGCACTCCAGCGGGGTCAGGGAGGAGTGAGCAGTTCTTC.

This chain uses TRBV21-1 with TRBJ1-2. TRBV21-1 represents a pseudogene. The CDR3 extends over 16 amino acids. The CDR3 is CARHWDWTLSNSGYTF. CDR3 DNA sequence: TGTGCCAGGCATTGGGACTGGACTTTGTCTAACTCTGGCTACACCTTC.

The chain is built from TRBV2 and TRBJ1-2; 9 bases agree with TRBD1. The CDR3 totals 14 residues. Losses at the gene ends were 8 bases for V and 6 bases for J; bases not matched to a gene: 10. CDR1 and CDR2 (germline): SNHLY, FYNNEI. Here the CDR3 DNA reads TGTGCCAGCCTCCGAGACAGGGGGTTTGATGGCTACACCTTC. Its translation is CASLRDRGFDGYTF.

The V and J genes are TRBV10-3 and TRBJ1-1; 9 bases are shared with TRBD1. The CDR3 totals 18 residues. The J segment lost 5 bases and the V segment lost 1 base, leaving 14 bases of the junction unmatched. The germline V gene has CDR1 ENHRY and CDR2 SYGVKD. The chain's CDR3 is CAISELPQGAIKGTEAFF. CDR3 DNA: TGTGCCATCAGTGAGTTACCACAGGGGGCGATAAAGGGGACTGAAGCTTTCTTT.

The chain carries TRBV12-5 and TRBJ1-3, with D tentatively TRBD1 (6 bases). Germline V gene lookup returns CDR1 LGHNT and CDR2 FRNRAP. This CDR3 comprises 16 residues. Trimming removed 2 bases at V and 0 bases at J, with 11 bases between. CDR3 in amino acids: CASGLRQASSGNTIYF. Here the CDR3 DNA reads TGTGCTAGTGGTTTGAGACAGGCAAGCTCTGGAAACACCATATATTTT.

This clone was seen only a few times. CDR3 in amino acids: CASSESPGGIDTQYF. CDR3 DNA sequence: TGCGCCAGCAGTGAGTCTCCAGGGGGCATAGATACGCAGTATTTT. The rearrangement uses TRBV10-2 and TRBJ2-3; 8 positions match TRBD1. CDR1 and CDR2 from the germline V gene are WSHSY and SAAADI. The CDR3 covers 15 residues. After removal of 0 bases from V and 5 bases from J, the junction contained 4 bases not matched to a gene.

The rearrangement uses TRBV19 and TRBJ2-7; TRBD2 matches 8 bases. The V segment lost 6 bases and the J segment 0 bases; nucleotides outside the gene matches: 7. The CDR3 covers 15 residues. Germline V gene lookup returns CDR1 LNHDA and CDR2 SQIVND (reference sequence). The DNA for the CDR3 is TGTGCCAGTAGCCTCACCGGGACTAGCTCCTACGAGCAGTACTTC. It translates to CASSLTGTSSYEQYF.

The V gene is TRBV6-5, the J gene TRBJ2-1; no clear D. This CDR3 spans 13 amino acids. CDR1 MNHEY and CDR2 SVGAGI come from the germline V gene. Between the trimmed V and J ends, which lost 7 bases and 0 bases, there was a span of 7 bases. The CDR3, as DNA: TGTGCCAGCATTTCAAGCTCCTACAATGAGCAGTTCTTC. Its translation is CASISSSYNEQFF.

The V call is TRBV5-1, the J call TRBJ2-2, with D uncertain. V shed 4 bases and J shed 2 bases, with 18 bases lying between them. The V gene's germline CDR1 is SGHRS and CDR2 YFSETQ. The CDR3 has 17 amino acids. In DNA form, the CDR3 reads TGCGCCAGCAGCGAGTTCTTACCCGGCCCAAACACCGGGGAGCTGTTTTTT. Protein: CASSEFLPGPNTGELFF.

This clone was seen a handful of times. V and J are TRBV10-3 and TRBJ1-2, with 9 bases aligning to TRBD1. Trimming at V came to 7 bases and at J to 3 bases, leaving 9 bases not matched to a gene. Germline CDR1 and CDR2: ENHRY and SYGVKD. The CDR3 spans 15 residues. This CDR3 is CAITLGQGRDYGYTF. The CDR3 bases are TGTGCCATCACCCTGGGACAGGGCAGGGACTATGGCTACACCTTC.